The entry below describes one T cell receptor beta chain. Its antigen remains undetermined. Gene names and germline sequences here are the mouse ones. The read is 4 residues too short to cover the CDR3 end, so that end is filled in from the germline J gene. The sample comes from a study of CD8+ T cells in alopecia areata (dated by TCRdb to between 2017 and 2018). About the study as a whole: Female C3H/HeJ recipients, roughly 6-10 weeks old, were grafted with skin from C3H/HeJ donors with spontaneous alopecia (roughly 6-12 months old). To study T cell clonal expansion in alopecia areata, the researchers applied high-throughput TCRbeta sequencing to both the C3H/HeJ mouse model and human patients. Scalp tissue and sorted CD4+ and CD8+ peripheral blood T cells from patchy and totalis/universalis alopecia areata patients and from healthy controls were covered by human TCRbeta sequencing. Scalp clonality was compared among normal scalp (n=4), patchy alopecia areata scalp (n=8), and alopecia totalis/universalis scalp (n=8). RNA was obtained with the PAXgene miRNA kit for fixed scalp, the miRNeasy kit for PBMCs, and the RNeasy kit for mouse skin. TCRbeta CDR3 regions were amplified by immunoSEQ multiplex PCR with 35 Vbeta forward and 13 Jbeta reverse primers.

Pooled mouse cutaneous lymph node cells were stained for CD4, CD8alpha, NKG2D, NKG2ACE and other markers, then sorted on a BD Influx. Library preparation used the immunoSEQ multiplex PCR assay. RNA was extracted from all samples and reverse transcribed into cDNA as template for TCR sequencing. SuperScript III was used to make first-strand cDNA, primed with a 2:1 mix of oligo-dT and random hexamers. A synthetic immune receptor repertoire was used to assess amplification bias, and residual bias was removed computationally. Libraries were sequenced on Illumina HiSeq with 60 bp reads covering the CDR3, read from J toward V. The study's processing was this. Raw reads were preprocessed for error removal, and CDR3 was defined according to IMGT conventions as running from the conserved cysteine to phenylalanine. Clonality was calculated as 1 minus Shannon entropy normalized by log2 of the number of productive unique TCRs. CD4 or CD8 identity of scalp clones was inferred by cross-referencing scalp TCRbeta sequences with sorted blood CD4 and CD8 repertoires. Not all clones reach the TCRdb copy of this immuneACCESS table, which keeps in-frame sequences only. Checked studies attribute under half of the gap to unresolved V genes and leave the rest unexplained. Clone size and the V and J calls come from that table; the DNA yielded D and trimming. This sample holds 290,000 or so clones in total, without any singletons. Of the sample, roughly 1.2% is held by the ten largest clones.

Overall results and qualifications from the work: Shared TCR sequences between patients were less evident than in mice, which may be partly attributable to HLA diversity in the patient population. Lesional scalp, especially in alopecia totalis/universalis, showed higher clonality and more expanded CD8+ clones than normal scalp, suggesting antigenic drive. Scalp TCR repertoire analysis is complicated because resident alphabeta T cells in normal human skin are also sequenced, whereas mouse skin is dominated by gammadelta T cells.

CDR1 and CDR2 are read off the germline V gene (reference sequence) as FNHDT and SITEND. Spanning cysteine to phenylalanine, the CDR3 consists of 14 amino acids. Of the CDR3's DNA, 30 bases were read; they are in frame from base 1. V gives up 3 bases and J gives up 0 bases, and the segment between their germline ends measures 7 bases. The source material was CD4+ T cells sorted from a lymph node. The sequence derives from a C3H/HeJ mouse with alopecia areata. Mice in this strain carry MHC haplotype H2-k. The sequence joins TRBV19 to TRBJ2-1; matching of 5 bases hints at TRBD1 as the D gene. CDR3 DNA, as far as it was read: TGTGCCAGCAGTAAGGACACTAACTATGCT. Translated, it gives CASSKDTNYA. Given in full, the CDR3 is CASSKDTNYAEQFF.